Listed here is a single T cell receptor beta chain. What it binds is not known. These gene names are mouse names. The CDR3 end is not reached by the read, which stops 4 residues before it; the germline J gene fills it in. Germline assignment: CDR1 MSHET and CDR2 SYDVDS. The CDR3 has 12 residues. V shed 11 bases and J shed 2 bases, with 13 bases lying between them. The source of the sample is a study of CD8+ T cells in alopecia areata. In the study overall: C3H/HeJ graft donors with spontaneous alopecia, aged about 6-13 months, supplied skin that was transplanted onto female C3H/HeJ mice aged about 6-11 weeks.

Sorting relied on CD4, CD8alpha, NKG2D, NKG2ACE and other markers applied to pooled cutaneous lymph node cells. The study, taken as a whole, reports: Scalp samples also yield sequences of resident alphabeta T cells from normal skin.

Sequencing templates came from extracted RNA that was reverse transcribed into cDNA. Assay used: immunoSEQ multiplex PCR; TCRdb lists only in-frame clones, some missing. The profile covers around 290,000 clones, none occurring a single time. The receptor was derived from a C3H/HeJ mouse with alopecia areata. Mouse MHC haplotype: H2-k. The V and J genes are TRBV29 and TRBJ2-7, with D possibly being TRBD1 (6 bases). The source material was CD4+ T cells sorted from a lymph node. The CDR3 is CAALGDTYEQYF. Partial CDR3 DNA: TGTGCTGCCCTTGGGGACACCTAT.